The 2 T cell receptor beta chains reported below all come from one sample, sequenced in a study of response to subunit inactivated influenza vaccine. A single record per CDR3 protein comes from TCRdb applying MiXCR to the RT-PCR reads. The sample consists of about 160,000 distinct CDR3 sequences, 11% of them appearing once. Specimen: non-naive T cells sorted from PBMCs, collected about 40 days after vaccination. All receptors derive from a man between 45 and 60 years old who received an inactivated influenza vaccine.

This clonotype was counted at least ten times. V is TRBV5-1 and J is TRBJ1-6, with 9 bases lining up with TRBD1. The CDR3 is 15 residues long. CDR1 SGHRS and CDR2 YFSETQ come from the germline V gene. V dropped 2 bases and J dropped 7; count of bases not matched to a gene: 4. CDR3 coding DNA: TGCGCCAGCAGCTTCTCGGGACAGGGAAATTCACCCCTCCACTTT. As protein: CASSFSGQGNSPLHF.

The table lists this clonotype with many counts. The J gene is TRBJ1-2, the V gene TRBV4-3; D possibly corresponds to TRBD1 (6 bases). The germline CDR1 and CDR2 sequences are LGHNA and YSLEER. V lost 0 bases to trimming and J lost 4 bases, with 12 bases between them. This CDR3 contains 15 residues. CDR3 residues: CASSQDRQGPYGYTF. DNA of the CDR3: TGCGCCAGCAGCCAAGATCGGCAGGGGCCCTATGGCTACACCTTC.